This TCR beta chain was sequenced during a study of T cell changes during pregnancy in multiple sclerosis. Clones were sequenced by immunoSEQ multiplex PCR, and TCRdb holds only the in-frame ones, with some missing. The repertoire holds roughly 64,000 clones, with 95% to 97% as singletons. The V and J ends lost 3 bases and 4 bases, in that order; junction bases with no gene match: 2. Looked up from germline, CDR1 is SGDLS and CDR2 is YYNGEE. CDR3 length: 13 residues. Concerning this clone itself: The same CDR3 is also encoded by other DNA sequences in this sample.

The TCR was taken from a female donor with multiple sclerosis, enrolled in a pregnancy study. The rearrangement links TRBV9 to TRBJ2-7; 9 positions match TRBD1. Sequenced here: CD8+ T cells from peripheral blood mononuclear cells, sampled after pregnancy. The CDR3 nucleotides are TGTGCCAGCAGCGGGGGACAGGGTTACGAGCAGTACTTC. Residues: CASSGGQGYEQYF. Full variable domain (missing parts from reference TRBV9 and TRBJ2-7): DSGVTQTPKHLITATGQRVTLRCSPRSGDLSVYWYQQSLDQGLQFLIQYYNGEERAKGNILERFSAQQFPDLHSELNLSSLELGDSALYFCASSGGQGYEQYFGPGTRLTVT.